This passage covers 3 T cell receptor beta chains from one sample sequenced in a study of blood T cells in healthy people across ages (dated by TCRdb to between 2014 and 2017). The library was prepared using 5' RACE. TCRdb names Illumina HiSeq 2500 as the instrument used. A second PCR of roughly 7 to 11 cycles was run with a J-beta primer mix and a sample-barcoded 5' primer. Clones were called with MiXCR by TCRdb after fastp trimmed the public reads at Q25, and only in-frame beta chains were retained. CDR3 protein duplicates are merged, each entry listing the most common genes and DNA. Recorded for this sample are around 1,600,000 distinct CDR3 sequences; roughly 43% of them occurred a single time. Clones ranked in the top ten supply approximately 4.1% of the sample. Source material: blood. These receptors were collected from a woman under 30 in good health.

CDR3 sequence (DNA): TGTGCCAGCAGCCAGCGAGAGACTAACACTGAAGCTTTCTTT. Translated, it gives CASSQRETNTEAFF. This chain links TRBV3-1 with TRBJ1-1; D gene unclear. The CDR3 has 14 residues. CDR1 LGHDT and CDR2 YNNKEL come from the germline V gene (reference sequence). V lost 3 bases and J lost 2, with 10 bases in between. The variable domain in full, completed from reference TRBV3-1 and TRBJ1-1, reads DTAVSQTPKYLVTQMGNDKSIKCEQNLGHDTMYWYKQDSKKFLKIMFSYNNKELIINETVPNRFSPKSPDKAHLNLHINSLELGDSAVYFCASSQRETNTEAFFGQGTRLTVV.

This chain joins TRBV29-1 and TRBJ2-2; TRBD2 aligns across 8 bases. This CDR3 contains 13 residues. The ends lost 4 bases at V and 4 bases at J; junction bases unmatched: 2. Germline CDR1 reads SQVTM; CDR2 reads ANQGSEA. The CDR3 DNA reads TGCAGCGTTGCCAGCGGGGGCACCGGGGAGCTGTTTTTT. Its protein product is CSVASGGTGELFF.

In this sample, this clonotype turned up a few times. The chain joins TRBV5-1 to TRBJ1-2; TRBD1 matches 7 bases. CDR3 size: 15 residues. The junction had 7 bases not matched to a gene; V was cut back by 4 bases and J by 1 base. CDR1 and CDR2 from the germline V gene are SGHRS and YFSETQ. The CDR3 region is CASSPAGTDNYGYTF. The CDR3 DNA sequence: TGCGCCAGCAGCCCGGCCGGGACAGATAACTATGGCTACACCTTC.